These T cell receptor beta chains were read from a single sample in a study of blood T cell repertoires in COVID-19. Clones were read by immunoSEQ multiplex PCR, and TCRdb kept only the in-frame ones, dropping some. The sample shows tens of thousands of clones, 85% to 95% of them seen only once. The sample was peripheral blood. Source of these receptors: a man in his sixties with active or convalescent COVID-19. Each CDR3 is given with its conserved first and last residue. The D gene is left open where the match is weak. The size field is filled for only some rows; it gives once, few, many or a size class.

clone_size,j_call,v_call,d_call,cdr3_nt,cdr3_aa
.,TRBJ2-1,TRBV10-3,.,TGTGCCATCAGTGCTAGCGCTTCCTACAATGAGCAGTTCTTC,CAISASASYNEQFF
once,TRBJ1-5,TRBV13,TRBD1,TGTGCCAGCAGCTTATGGGGGACAGGGGGTCAGCCCCAGCATTTT,CASSLWGTGGQPQHF
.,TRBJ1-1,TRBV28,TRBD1,TGTGCCAGCATTACGACAGGGTTTGAAGCTTTCTTT,CASITTGFEAFF
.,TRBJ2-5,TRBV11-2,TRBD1,TGTGCCAGCAGCTTGGGACAGGGGCAAGAGACCCAGTACTTC,CASSLGQGQETQYF
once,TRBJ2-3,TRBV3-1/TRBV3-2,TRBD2,TGTGCCAGCAGCCAAATAGGCACTAGCGGGGGCACAGATACGCAGTATTTT,CASSQIGTSGGTDTQYF
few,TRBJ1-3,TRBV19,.,TGTGCCAGTAGTCCAATCCGGACAGAGGGGCTCTCTGGAAACACCATATATTTT,CASSPIRTEGLSGNTIYF
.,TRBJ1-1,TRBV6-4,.,TGTGCCAGCAGTGACGACAAGAACACTGAAGCTTTCTTT,CASSDDKNTEAFF
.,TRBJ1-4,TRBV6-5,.,TGTGCCAGCAGGTGGGGGGCTAATGAAAAACTGTTTTTT,CASRWGANEKLFF
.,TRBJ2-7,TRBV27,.,TGTGCCAGCAGTTTTCTAGCGCCGTCCAACGAGCAGTACTTC,CASSFLAPSNEQYF
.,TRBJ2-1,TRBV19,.,TGTGCCAGTAGTAGCGAAGCTACCTCCTACAATGAGCAGTTCTTC,CASSSEATSYNEQFF
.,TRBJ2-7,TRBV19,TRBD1,TGTGCCAGTAGTATCTCCGGGACAGGGGCTGTCGAGCAGTACTTC,CASSISGTGAVEQYF
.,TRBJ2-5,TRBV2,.,TGTGCCAGCAGGGGCGAAGAAGTAATCCAAGAGACCCAGTACTTC,CASRGEEVIQETQYF
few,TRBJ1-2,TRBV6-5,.,TGTGCCAGCGGGAGGAGCCGGAGGGACTATGGCTACACCTTC,CASGRSRRDYGYTF
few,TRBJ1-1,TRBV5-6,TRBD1,TGTGCCAGCAGCTTGGCAGGGGGCTCGAACACTGAAGCTTTCTTT,CASSLAGGSNTEAFF
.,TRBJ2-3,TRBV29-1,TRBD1,TGCAGCGTTGCCCCCGGGACAGACACAGATACGCAGTATTTT,CSVAPGTDTDTQYF
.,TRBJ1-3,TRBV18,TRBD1,TGTGCCAGCTCACCACTTACAGGGGGCGGATATGATGGAAACACCATATATTTT,CASSPLTGGGYDGNTIYF
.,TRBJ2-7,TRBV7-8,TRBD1,TGTGCCAGCAGCCAATTGGGACAGGGCTACTTTCAGTACTTC,CASSQLGQGYFQYF
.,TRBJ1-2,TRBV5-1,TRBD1,TGCGCCAGCAGCTTGGATGGGACAGGGTCCTATGGCTACACCTTC,CASSLDGTGSYGYTF
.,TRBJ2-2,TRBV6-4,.,TGTGCCAGCAGTGCGGAGCTAGCGACCGGGGAGCTGTTTTTT,CASSAELATGELFF
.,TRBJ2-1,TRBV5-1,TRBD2,TGCGCCAGCAGGCCTCTAGGCGGGAGGCAGAATGAGCAGTTCTTC,CASRPLGGRQNEQFF
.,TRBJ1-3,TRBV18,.,TGTGCCAGCTCATCGTCGACAGGAAGCTCTGGAAACACCATATATTTT,CASSSSTGSSGNTIYF
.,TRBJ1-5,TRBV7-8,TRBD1,TGTGCCAGCAGCTTAGGAGGGAGACAGGGGCCCCATCAGCCCCAGCATTTT,CASSLGGRQGPHQPQHF
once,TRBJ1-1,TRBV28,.,TGTGCCAGCAGTTTCCGGGGGAGCACTGAAGCTTTCTTT,CASSFRGSTEAFF
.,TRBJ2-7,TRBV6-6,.,TGTGCCAGCCGGCAGGGGTGGTACGAGCAGTACTTC,CASRQGWYEQYF
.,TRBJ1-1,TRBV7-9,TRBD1,TGTGCCAGCAGCTTGACGACAGGGGAGAACACTGAAGCTTTCTTT,CASSLTTGENTEAFF
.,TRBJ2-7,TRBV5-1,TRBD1,TGCGCCAGCAGCTCGGACAGGGGAGGCTACGAGCAGTACTTC,CASSSDRGGYEQYF
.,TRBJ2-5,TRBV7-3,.,TGTGCCAGCAGCCTATGGGACTTGGAGACCCAGTACTTC,CASSLWDLETQYF
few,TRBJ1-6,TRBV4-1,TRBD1,TGCGCCAGCAGCCAAGACAAGGACAGGGCATATAATTCACCCCTCCACTTT,CASSQDKDRAYNSPLHF
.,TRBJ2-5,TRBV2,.,TGTGCCAGCAGTGAACCCGCACAGAGAGGGGAGACCCAGTACTTC,CASSEPAQRGETQYF
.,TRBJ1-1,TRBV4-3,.,TGCGCCAGCAGCCTGGAGGGTTTGAACACTGAAGCTTTCTTT,CASSLEGLNTEAFF
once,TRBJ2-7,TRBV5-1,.,TGCGCCAGCAGCTTGGGTGGGGGCTTGTACGAGCAGTACTTC,CASSLGGGLYEQYF
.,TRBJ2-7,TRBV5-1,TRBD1,TGCGCCAGCAGCTACGGACAGGGCTACGAGCAGTACTTC,CASSYGQGYEQYF
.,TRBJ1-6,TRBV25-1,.,TGTGCCAGCACGGGATGGGAGAGTTCACCCCTCCACTTT,CASTGWESSPLHF
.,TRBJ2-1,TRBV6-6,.,TGTGCCAGCAAACTGAGCTCCTACAATGAGCAGTTCTTC,CASKLSSYNEQFF
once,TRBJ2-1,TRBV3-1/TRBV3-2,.,TGTGCCAGCAGCCCAGGCGCCTCCTACAATGAGCAGTTCTTC,CASSPGASYNEQFF
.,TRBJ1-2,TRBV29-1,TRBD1,TGCAGCGTTATACAGGGGGAGAGTGGCTACACCTTC,CSVIQGESGYTF
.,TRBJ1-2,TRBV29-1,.,TGCAGCGTTGAAAGGGCAGGGGATGGCTACACCTTC,CSVERAGDGYTF
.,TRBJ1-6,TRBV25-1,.,TGTGCCAGCAGTGAATGGGGGGGAACCTTAATAGGTTCACCCCTCCACTTT,CASSEWGGTLIGSPLHF
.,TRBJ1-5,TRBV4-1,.,TGCGCCAGCAGCCAAGACGCCCCCGGGACATATTATCAGCCCCAGCATTTT,CASSQDAPGTYYQPQHF